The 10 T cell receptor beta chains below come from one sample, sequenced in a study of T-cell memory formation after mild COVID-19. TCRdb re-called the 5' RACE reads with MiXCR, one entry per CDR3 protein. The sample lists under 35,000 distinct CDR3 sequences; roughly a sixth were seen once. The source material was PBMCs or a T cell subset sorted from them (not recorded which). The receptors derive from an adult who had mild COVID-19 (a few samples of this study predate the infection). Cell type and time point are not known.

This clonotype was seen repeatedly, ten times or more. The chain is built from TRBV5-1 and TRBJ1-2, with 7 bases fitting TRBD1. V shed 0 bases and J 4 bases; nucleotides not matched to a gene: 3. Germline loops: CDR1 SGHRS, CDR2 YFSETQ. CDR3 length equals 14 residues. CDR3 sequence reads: CASSLGGTAYGYTF. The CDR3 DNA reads TGCGCCAGCAGCTTGGGGGGGACAGCCTATGGCTACACCTTC.

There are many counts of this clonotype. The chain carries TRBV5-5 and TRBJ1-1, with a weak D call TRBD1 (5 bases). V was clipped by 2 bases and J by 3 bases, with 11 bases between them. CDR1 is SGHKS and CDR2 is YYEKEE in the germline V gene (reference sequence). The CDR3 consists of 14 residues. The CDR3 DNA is TGTGCCAGCAGCTTCAGGGTGGAGGACACTGAAGCTTTCTTT. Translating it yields CASSFRVEDTEAFF. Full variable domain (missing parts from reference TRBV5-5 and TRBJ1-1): DAGVTQSPTHLIKTRGQQVTLRCSPISGHKSVSWYQQVLGQGPQFIFQYYEKEERGRGNFPDRFSARQFPNYSSELNVNALLLGDSALYLCASSFRVEDTEAFFGQGTRLTVV.

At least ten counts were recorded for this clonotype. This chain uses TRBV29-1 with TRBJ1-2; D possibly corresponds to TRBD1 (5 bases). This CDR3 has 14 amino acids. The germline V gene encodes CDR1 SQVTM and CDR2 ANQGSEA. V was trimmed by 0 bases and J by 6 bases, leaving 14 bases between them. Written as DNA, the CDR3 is TGCAGCGTTGAAGAAGAGGGGAGCAGAAATGGCTACACCTTC. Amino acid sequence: CSVEEEGSRNGYTF.

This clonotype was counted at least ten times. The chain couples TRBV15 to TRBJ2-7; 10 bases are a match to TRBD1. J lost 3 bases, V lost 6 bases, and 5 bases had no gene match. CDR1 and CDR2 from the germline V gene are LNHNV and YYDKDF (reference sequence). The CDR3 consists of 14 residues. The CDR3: CATSGTGAFYEQYF. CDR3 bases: TGTGCCACCAGTGGGACAGGGGCCTTCTACGAGCAGTACTTC. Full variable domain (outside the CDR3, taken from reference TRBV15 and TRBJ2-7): DAMVIQNPRYQVTQFGKPVTLSCSQTLNHNVMYWYQQKSSQAPKLLFHYYDKDFNNEADTPDNFQSRRPNTSFCFLDIRSPGLGDTAMYLCATSGTGAFYEQYFGPGTRLTVT.

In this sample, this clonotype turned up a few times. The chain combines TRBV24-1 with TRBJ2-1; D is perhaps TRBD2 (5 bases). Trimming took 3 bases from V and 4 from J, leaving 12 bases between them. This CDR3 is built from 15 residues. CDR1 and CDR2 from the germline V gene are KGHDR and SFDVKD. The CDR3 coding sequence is TGTGCCACCAGTGATGCTAGCTATGGATACAATGAGCAGTTCTTC. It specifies CATSDASYGYNEQFF.

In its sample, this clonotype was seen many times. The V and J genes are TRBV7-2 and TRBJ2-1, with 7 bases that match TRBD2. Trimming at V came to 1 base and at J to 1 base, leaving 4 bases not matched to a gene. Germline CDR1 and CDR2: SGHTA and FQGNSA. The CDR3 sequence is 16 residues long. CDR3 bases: TGTGCCAGCAGCTTAGGGTCTAGCGGATCCTACAATGAGCAGTTCTTC. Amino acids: CASSLGSSGSYNEQFF.

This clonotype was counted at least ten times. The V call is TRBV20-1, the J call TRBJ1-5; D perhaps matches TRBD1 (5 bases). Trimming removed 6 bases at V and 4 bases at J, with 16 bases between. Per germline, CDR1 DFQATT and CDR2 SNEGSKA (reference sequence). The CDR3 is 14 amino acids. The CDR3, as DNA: TGCAGTGCCCGAGCTGGGGCCCTGAATCAGCCCCAGCATTTT. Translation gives CSARAGALNQPQHF.

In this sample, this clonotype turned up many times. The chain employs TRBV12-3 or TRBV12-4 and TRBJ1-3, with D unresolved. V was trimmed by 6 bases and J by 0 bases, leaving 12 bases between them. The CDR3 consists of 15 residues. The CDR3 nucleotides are TGTGCCAGCAGCGGACGGCACGTCTCTGGAAACACCATATATTTT. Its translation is CASSGRHVSGNTIYF.

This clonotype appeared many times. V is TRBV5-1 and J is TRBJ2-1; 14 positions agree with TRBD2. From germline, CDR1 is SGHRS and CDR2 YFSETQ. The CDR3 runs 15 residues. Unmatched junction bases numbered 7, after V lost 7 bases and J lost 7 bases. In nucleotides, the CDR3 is TGCGCCAGCGGACTGGGACTAGCGGGGGATAATGAGCAGTTCTTC. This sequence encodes CASGLGLAGDNEQFF.

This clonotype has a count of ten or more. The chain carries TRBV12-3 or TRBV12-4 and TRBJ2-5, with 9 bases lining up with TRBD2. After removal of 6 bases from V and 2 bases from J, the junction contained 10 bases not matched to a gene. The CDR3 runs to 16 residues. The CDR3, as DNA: TGTGCCAGCAGCACACTTGCGGGAGGGCAGCAAGAGACCCAGTACTTC. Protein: CASSTLAGGQQETQYF.